The clone carrying this T cell receptor (beta chain) was seen more than once but under ten times. Its specificity is not known. Germline CDR1 is MNHEY and CDR2 is SMNVEV (reference sequence). The CDR3 is made up of 14 amino acids. Trimming pared 3 bases from V and 0 bases from J, leaving 9 bases between. This sample is drawn from a study of cytomegalovirus exposure and HLA in healthy donors. On the study more broadly: Roughly 180 million T cells yielded around 120 million unique TCR beta sequences in earlier analysis. Points from the study as a whole: Several V segments, TRBV6-2 and TRBV6-3 among them, could not be told apart and were dropped.

The PCR ran on 60 Vbeta and 13 Jbeta primers. Only in-frame clones appear in the TCRdb table, and some are missing; sequencing was by immunoSEQ multiplex PCR. Among some 40,000 clones listed, approximately 75% were seen once. The chain links TRBV27 to TRBJ2-7, with unresolved D. Material for sequencing was PBMCs. The receptor comes from a man aged 40-49 years in good health and CMV-seronegative. CDR3 region: CASSFKRSSYEQYF. The CDR3 DNA sequence: TGTGCCAGCAGTTTTAAGAGGAGCTCCTACGAGCAGTACTTC.